This T cell receptor beta chain was recovered during a study of shared clonotypes between healthy human individuals (dated by TCRdb to the early 2020s). For context, the study as a whole: A couple of women and a few men aged 18 to 49 years were included in the cohort. Per donor, three plates each were used for CD4 naive and CD4 memory, two for CD8 naive, and one for CD8 memory. To estimate repertoire size and how much clonotype sharing occurs between individuals, the study deeply sequenced the blood TCR repertoires of several healthy adults. To increase sequencing depth and limit assay-specific biases, TCR repertoire library preparation and sequencing were carried out by different laboratories using diverse techniques. Each donor's leukapheresis produced roughly between about 0.9 and 9.5 billion PBMCs.

TCR CDR3 regions were amplified from genomic DNA by multiplex PCR using the deep immunoSEQ assay. Extracted genomic DNA from each cell subset was spread evenly across all wells of several immunoSEQ 96-well plates, with each plate serving as a replicate. For sorted subsets, roughly 200 ng of genomic DNA, equivalent to roughly 33,000 T cell genomes, went into each replicate PCR. Purified libraries were measured with a Qubit 3.0 fluorometer, size-checked on a Bioanalyzer 2100, and measured again with the KAPA Library Quantification kit. A separate single-read 150-cycle Illumina NextSeq 550 flow cell was used to sequence each immunoSEQ 96-well plate. In the original analysis: Because the immunoSEQ output included only junctional sequences and no quality scores, the filtering could not be the same as the filtering used for full-length reads. To assign V/J genes and CDR3, sequences were annotated using PyIR, a Python wrapper for IgBLAST v1.9, with IMGT germline references. Reads were filtered out if the reads had weak V/J assignments (E-value above 1e-6), no CDR3, stop codons, out-of-frame junctions, or ambiguous translated residues. V3J clonotypes were defined as sequences sharing an identical inferred V gene, J gene, and CDR3 amino acid sequence. Percentage overlap between repertoires was calculated by dividing the number of shared unique clonotypes by the size of the smaller repertoire. Repertoire richness was assessed with RTK rarefaction, the Chao1 estimator, and Recon v2.1 estimates of unobserved clonotypes. OLGA was used to compute generation probabilities for all TCRbeta clonotypes that the gDNA method yielded from a few donors. TCRdb took over this immuneACCESS table, retaining in-frame rearrangements with V and J assigned. Such tables are incomplete; in checked studies, under half of the missing clones stem from an unresolved V gene, and the remainder is unexplained. V and J calls and clone size are given by that table; D and trimming were obtained from the DNA. The sample includes about 1.1 million clones, with 77% observed a single time. The ten biggest clones cover 0.89% of the sample.

V loses 3 bases, J loses 9 bases, and the germline ends lie 12 bases apart. The CDR3 holds 13 amino acids from the cysteine to the phenylalanine. The read is trimmed to its CDR3 DNA, 39 bases read in frame from base 1. Via the germline V gene, CDR1 is SGHTA and CDR2 FQGNSA. Donors were healthy HIV-negative adults with no recently reported acute infections or vaccinations. Every donor was a Caucasian adult residing in Nashville, Tennessee, USA. Magnetic negative selection was used to enrich CD4+ T cells, after which naive cells were positively selected on CD45RA and the negative fraction became the memory subset. Blood was collected by leukapheresis, and PBMCs were isolated by Ficoll-Histopaque density gradient centrifugation and then cryopreserved in liquid nitrogen vapor phase. Purity and quantity of every magnetically sorted T cell population were checked by analytical flow cytometry. From each sorted fraction, genomic DNA was isolated and quantified by UV absorbance on a Nanodrop 2000c.

What the study reported, not specific to this receptor: Sampling was restricted to blood, and TCR repertoires in tissues likely differ from the TCR repertoires found in blood. Even with the large sequencing depth, rarefaction of the sorted-subset datasets indicated that sequencing was incomplete. Compared with non-shared clonotypes, the clonotypes found in all four sorted-subset donors had higher generation probabilities. Naive subsets generally had larger estimated clonotype richness than memory subsets. Pairwise subsampling indicated that sequencing depth was expected to affect the degree of clonotype sharing among donors. Sharing across four donors was observed for 5% to 6.5% of naive CD4, 3.5% of naive CD8, 2% to 2.5% of memory CD4, and about 0.39% of memory CD8 clonotypes. Because the study included only a small number of donors, the genetic and exposure-history diversity represented was limited.

A note on this clone: Its antigen remains undetermined. The sample holds no much larger clone one base away, and base qualities are not on file.

The V gene is TRBV7-2 and the J gene is TRBJ2-1; the D gene cannot be resolved reliably. The origin of this receptor is a man between 18 and 35 years old in good health. Some clones in this sample may be carry-over from other donors' samples. The sample taken for sequencing was memory CD4+ T cells from PBMCs. The cell subset or site label here, explained by the study, means: CD45RA-negative fraction. The CDR3 corresponds to CASSLTFYGEQFF. Here is the DNA: TGTGCCAGCAGCTTGACCTTTTACGGTGAGCAGTTCTTC.